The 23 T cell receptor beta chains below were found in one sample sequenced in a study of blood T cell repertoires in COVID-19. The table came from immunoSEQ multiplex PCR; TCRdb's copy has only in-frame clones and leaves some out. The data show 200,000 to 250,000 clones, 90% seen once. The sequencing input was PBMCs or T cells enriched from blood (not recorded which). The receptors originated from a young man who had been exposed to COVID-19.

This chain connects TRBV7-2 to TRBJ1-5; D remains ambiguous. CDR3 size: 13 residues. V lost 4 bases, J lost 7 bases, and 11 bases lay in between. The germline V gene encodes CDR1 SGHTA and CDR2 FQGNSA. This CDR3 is CASSSRGFQPQHF. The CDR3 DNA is TGTGCCAGCAGCTCCCGAGGGTTCCAGCCCCAGCATTTT.

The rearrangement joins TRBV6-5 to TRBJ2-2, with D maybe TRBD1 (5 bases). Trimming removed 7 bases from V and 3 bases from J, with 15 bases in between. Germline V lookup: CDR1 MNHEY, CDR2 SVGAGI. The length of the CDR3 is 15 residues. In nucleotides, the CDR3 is TGTGCCAGCACTATCTCCGTAGGGGACACCGGGGAGCTGTTTTTT. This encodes CASTISVGDTGELFF.

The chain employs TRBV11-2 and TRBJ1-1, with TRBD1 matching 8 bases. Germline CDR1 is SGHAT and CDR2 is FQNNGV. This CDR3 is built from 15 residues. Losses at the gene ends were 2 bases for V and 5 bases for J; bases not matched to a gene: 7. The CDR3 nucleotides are TGTGCCAGCAGCTTAAAAGGACAGGGATTTACTGAAGCTTTCTTT. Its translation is CASSLKGQGFTEAFF.

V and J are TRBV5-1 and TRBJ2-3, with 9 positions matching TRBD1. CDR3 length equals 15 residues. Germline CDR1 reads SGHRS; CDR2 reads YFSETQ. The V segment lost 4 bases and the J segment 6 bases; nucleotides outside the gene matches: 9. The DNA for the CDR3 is TGCGCCAGCAGCGGGAGGACAGGGGCCTCTGATACGCAGTATTTT. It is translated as CASSGRTGASDTQYF.

CDR3: CASGYGPAGGTDTQYF. CDR3 nucleotides: TGTGCTAGTGGTTACGGACCCGCGGGCGGGACAGATACGCAGTATTTT. The chain recombines TRBV12-5 with TRBJ2-3; a possible D gene is TRBD2 (5 bases). Germline CDR1 is LGHNT and CDR2 is FRNRAP. V lost 4 bases, J lost 3 bases, and 17 bases lay in between. CDR3 size: 16 residues.

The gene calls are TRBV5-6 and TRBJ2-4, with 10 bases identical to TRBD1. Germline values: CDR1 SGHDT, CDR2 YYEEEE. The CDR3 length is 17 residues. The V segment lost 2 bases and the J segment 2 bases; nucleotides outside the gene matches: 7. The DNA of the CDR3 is TGTGCCAGCAGCTTCGACAGGGGGCGGCTGTCCAAAAACATTCAGTACTTC. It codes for CASSFDRGRLSKNIQYF.

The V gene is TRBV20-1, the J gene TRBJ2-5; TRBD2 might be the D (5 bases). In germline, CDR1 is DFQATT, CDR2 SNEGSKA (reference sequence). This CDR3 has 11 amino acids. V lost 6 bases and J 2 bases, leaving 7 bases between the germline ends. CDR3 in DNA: TGCAGTGCGGAGGTTCAAGAGACCCAGTACTTC. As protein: CSAEVQETQYF.

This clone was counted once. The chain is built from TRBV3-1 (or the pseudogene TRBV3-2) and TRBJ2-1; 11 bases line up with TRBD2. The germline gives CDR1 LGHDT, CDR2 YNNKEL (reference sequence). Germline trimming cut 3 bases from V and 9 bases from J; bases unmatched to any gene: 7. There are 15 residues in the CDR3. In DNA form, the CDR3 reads TGTGCCAGCAGCCAGAGTAGCGGGGGGGCCGGTGAGCAGTTCTTC. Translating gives CASSQSSGGAGEQFF.

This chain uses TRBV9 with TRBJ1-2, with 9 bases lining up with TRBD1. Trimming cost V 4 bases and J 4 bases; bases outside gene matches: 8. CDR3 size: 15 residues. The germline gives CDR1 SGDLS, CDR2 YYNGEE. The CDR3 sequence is CASSRGRTGAYGYTF. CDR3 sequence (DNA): TGTGCCAGCAGCAGAGGGCGGACAGGGGCCTATGGCTACACCTTC.

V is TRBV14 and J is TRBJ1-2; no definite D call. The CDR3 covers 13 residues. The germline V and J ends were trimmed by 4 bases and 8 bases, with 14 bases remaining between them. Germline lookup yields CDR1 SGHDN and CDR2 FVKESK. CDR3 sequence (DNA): TGTGCCAGCAGCCCCTGGGTGGAGGGCGGCTACACCTTC. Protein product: CASSPWVEGGYTF.

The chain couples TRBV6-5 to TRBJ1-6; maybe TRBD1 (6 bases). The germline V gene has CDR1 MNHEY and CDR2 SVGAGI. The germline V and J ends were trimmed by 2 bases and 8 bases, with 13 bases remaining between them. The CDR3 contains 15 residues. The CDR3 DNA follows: TGTGCCAGCAGTTACACAACAGGGATCGATTCACCCCTCCACTTT. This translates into CASSYTTGIDSPLHF.

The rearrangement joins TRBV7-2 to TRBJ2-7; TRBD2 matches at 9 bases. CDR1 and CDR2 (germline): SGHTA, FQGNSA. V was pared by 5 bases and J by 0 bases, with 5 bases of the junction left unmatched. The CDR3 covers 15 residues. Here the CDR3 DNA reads TGTGCCAGCAGCCCCCGGACTAGCGCCTCCTACGAGCAGTACTTC. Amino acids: CASSPRTSASYEQYF.

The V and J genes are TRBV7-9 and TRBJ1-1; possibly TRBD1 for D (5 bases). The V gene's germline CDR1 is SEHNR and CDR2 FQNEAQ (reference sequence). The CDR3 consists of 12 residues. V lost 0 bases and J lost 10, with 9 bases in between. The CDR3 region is CASSLARQGAFF. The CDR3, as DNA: TGTGCCAGCAGCTTAGCGCGGCAGGGAGCTTTCTTT.

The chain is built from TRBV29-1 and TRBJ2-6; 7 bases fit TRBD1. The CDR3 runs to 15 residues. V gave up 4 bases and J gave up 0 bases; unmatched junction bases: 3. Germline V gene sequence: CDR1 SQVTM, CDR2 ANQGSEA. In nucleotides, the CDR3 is TGCAGCGTTGCCGGGACAGACTCTGGGGCCAACGTCCTGACTTTC. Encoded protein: CSVAGTDSGANVLTF.

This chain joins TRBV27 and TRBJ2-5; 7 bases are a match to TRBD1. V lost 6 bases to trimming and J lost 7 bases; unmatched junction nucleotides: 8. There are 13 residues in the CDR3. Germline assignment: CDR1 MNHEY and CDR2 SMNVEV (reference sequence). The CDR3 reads CASSYGTDGTQYF. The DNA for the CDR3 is TGTGCCAGCAGCTACGGGACAGACGGGACCCAGTACTTC.

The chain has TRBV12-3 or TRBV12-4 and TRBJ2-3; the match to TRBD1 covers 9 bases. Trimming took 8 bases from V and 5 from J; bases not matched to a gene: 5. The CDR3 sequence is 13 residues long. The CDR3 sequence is CASRTGVRDTQYF. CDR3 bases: TGTGCCAGCCGGACAGGGGTCCGAGATACGCAGTATTTT.

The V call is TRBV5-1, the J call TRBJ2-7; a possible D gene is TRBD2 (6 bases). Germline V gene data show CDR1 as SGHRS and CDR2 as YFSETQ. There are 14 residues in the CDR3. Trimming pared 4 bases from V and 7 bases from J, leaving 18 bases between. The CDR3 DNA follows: TGCGCCAGCAGCAAAGGGCTAGCGTTTCAAGAGCAGTACTTC. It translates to CASSKGLAFQEQYF. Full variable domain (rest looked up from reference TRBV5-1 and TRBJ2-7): KAGVTQTPRYLIKTRGQQVTLSCSPISGHRSVSWYQQTPGQGLQFLFEYFSETQRNKGNFPGRFSGRQFSNSRSEMNVSTLELGDSALYLCASSKGLAFQEQYFGPGTRLTVT.

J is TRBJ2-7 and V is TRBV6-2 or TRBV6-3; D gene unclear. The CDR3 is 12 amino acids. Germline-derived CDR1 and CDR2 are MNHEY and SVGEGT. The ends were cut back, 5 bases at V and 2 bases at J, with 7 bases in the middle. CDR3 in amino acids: CASSVVPYEQYF. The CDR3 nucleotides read TGTGCCAGCAGTGTAGTCCCCTACGAGCAGTACTTC.

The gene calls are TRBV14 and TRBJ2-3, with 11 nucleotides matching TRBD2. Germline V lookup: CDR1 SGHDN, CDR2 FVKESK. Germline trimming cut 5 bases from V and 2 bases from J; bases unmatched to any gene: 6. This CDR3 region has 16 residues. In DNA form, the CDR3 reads TGTGCCAGCAGCTACCTAGCGGGGGGATTCACAGATACGCAGTATTTT. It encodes CASSYLAGGFTDTQYF.

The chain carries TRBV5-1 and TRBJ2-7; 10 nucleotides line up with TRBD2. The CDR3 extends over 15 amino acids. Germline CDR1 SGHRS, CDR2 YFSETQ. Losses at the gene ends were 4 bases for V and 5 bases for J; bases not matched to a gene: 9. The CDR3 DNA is TGCGCCAGCAGCCAACAAGCGGGGGGGCCAGACGAGCAGTACTTC. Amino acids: CASSQQAGGPDEQYF.

The CDR3 DNA follows: TGTGCCAGTAGTAAACTAGCGTCAACTAGCACAGATACGCAGTATTTT. Encoded protein: CASSKLASTSTDTQYF. The chain has TRBV19 and TRBJ2-3, with 7 bases lining up with TRBD2. The CDR3 covers 16 residues. Germline V gene data show CDR1 as LNHDA and CDR2 as SQIVND (reference sequence). With 4 bases clipped from V and 0 bases from J, the junction kept 7 bases outside the gene matches.

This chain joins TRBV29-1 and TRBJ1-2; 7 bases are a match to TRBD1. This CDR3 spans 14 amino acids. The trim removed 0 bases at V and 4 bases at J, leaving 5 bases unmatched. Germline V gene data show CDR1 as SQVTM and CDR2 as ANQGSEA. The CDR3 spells CSVEDRAGGYGYTF. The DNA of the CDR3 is TGCAGCGTTGAAGATAGGGCAGGGGGCTATGGCTACACCTTC.

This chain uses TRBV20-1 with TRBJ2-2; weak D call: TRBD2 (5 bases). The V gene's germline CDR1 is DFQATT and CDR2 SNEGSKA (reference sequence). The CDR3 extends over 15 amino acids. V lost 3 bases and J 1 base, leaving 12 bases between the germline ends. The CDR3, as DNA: TGCAGTGCTAGTTCAGGACGGGGGAACACCGGGGAGCTGTTTTTT. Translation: CSASSGRGNTGELFF.